One and the same sample provided the 26 T cell receptor beta chains below, sequenced in a study of OX40 agonist ivuxolimab in advanced cancers. The table came from immunoSEQ multiplex PCR; TCRdb's copy has only in-frame clones and leaves some out. The table includes about 99,000 clones, around 95% detected once. This specimen consisted of CD4+ or CD8+ T cells sorted from blood, obtained in a trial of the OX40 agonist ivuxolimab. The receptors come from an adult with an advanced solid tumor such as melanoma, head and neck, liver or kidney cancer.

Note on this clone: Distinct nucleotide sequences in the sample also encode this CDR3. The chain is built from TRBV19 and TRBJ1-1; D is unresolved. The germline V gene encodes CDR1 LNHDA and CDR2 SQIVND (reference sequence). The V gene lost 3 bases and the J gene lost 1 base, with 6 bases spanning the gap. The length of the CDR3 is 13 residues. The DNA for the CDR3 is TGTGCCAGTAGTATGGTCGGGAACACTGAAGCTTTCTTT. Translation: CASSMVGNTEAFF.

V is TRBV5-4 and J is TRBJ1-2; 8 nucleotides agree with TRBD1. J gave up 0 bases and V 1 base, and 5 bases lay outside the gene matches. CDR1 and CDR2 from the germline V gene are SGHNT and YYREEE (reference sequence). This CDR3 comprises 16 residues. DNA for the CDR3: TGTGCCAGCAGCTTGAGGGGACAGGTAGCTAACTATGGCTACACCTTC. The encoded protein is CASSLRGQVANYGYTF.

The chain joins TRBV2 to TRBJ1-1, with 8 bases lining up with TRBD1. Germline CDR1 SNHLY, CDR2 FYNNEI. This CDR3 contains 12 residues. The J segment lost 1 base and the V segment lost 9 bases, leaving 1 base of the junction unmatched. The CDR3 spells CARGTGNTEAFF. CDR3 bases: TGTGCCAGGGGGACAGGGAACACTGAAGCTTTCTTT.

The chain recombines TRBV5-5 with TRBJ2-7, with D unclear. The V end lost 3 bases, the J end lost 2 bases, and 9 bases lay between the germline ends. Germline values: CDR1 SGHKS, CDR2 YYEKEE (reference sequence). The CDR3 runs to 13 residues. The CDR3, as DNA: TGTGCCAGCAGCTCGACATCTCCCTACGAGCAGTACTTC. Translating gives CASSSTSPYEQYF.

The chain is built from TRBV6-5 and TRBJ2-2; no reliable D call. Germline loops: CDR1 MNHEY, CDR2 SVGAGI. This CDR3 is built from 13 residues. Trimming shortened V by 6 bases and J by 4 bases, and 9 bases separated the two germline ends. The CDR3 spells CASSPAPTGELFF. The CDR3 coding sequence is TGTGCCAGCAGCCCCGCCCCCACCGGGGAGCTGTTTTTT.

The chain is built from TRBV18 and TRBJ1-5; a possible D gene is TRBD1 (5 bases). Germline V gives CDR1 KGHSH, CDR2 LQKENI. Trimming took off 2 bases at V and 9 bases at J, with 14 bases between the two ends. The CDR3 sequence is 14 residues long. CDR3 coding DNA: TGTGCCAGCTCACCATTTGAGGGGACGGGGCCCCAGCATTTT. Translation gives CASSPFEGTGPQHF.

The chain is built from TRBV19 and TRBJ1-1; D ambiguous. Deletions cut 1 base from V and 8 bases from J, with 8 bases between. The CDR3 spans 12 residues. Germline CDR1 is LNHDA and CDR2 is SQIVND (reference sequence). DNA for the CDR3: TGTGCCAGTAGTATAGGTTGGACGGAAGCTTTCTTT. Translating it yields CASSIGWTEAFF.

The table lists this clone with a count of one. The chain employs TRBV7-9 and TRBJ1-1; TRBD1 might be the D (6 bases). Germline V gives CDR1 SEHNR, CDR2 FQNEAQ (reference sequence). The V gene lost 5 bases and the J gene lost 3 bases, with 19 bases spanning the gap. The CDR3 totals 16 residues. DNA of the CDR3: TGTGCCAGCAGCCGTTTAATGGGGGCGATCGACACTGAAGCTTTCTTT. This codes for CASSRLMGAIDTEAFF.

The chain recombines TRBV7-6 with TRBJ2-5; D gene unclear. Germline-derived CDR1 and CDR2 are SGHVS and FNYEAQ. The CDR3 totals 13 residues. V gave up 0 bases and J gave up 5 bases, with 7 bases separating them. CDR3 protein: CASSLAELETQYF. The CDR3 DNA sequence: TGTGCCAGCAGCTTAGCCGAATTGGAGACCCAGTACTTC.

The chain recombines TRBV7-9 with TRBJ1-5; D not resolved. Looked up from germline, CDR1 is SEHNR and CDR2 is FQNEAQ (reference sequence). Trimming removed 4 bases from V and 3 bases from J, with 10 bases in between. The CDR3 totals 14 residues. This chain's CDR3 is CASSSTVTNQPQHF. CDR3 coding DNA: TGTGCCAGCAGCTCCACGGTTACCAATCAGCCCCAGCATTTT.

This chain joins TRBV4-1 and TRBJ1-1; D is uncertain. The germline V gene has CDR1 MGHRA and CDR2 YSYEKL. V was pared by 0 bases and J by 8 bases, with 7 bases between. There are 12 residues in the CDR3. CDR3 protein: CASSQDGREAFF. The CDR3 nucleotides read TGCGCCAGCAGCCAAGATGGCCGGGAAGCTTTCTTT.

The chain carries TRBV28 and TRBJ1-2; D may be TRBD1 (6 bases). Germline CDR1 reads MDHEN; CDR2 reads SYDVKM. V gave up 3 bases and J gave up 7 bases, with 15 bases separating them. This CDR3 region has 14 residues. The CDR3 sequence: CASSFGRGGVGYTF. The CDR3 DNA sequence: TGTGCCAGCAGTTTTGGCAGGGGAGGGGTTGGCTACACCTTC.

The chain links TRBV28 to TRBJ2-7, with D hard to call. The V and J ends lost 2 bases and 1 base respectively, with 6 bases between them. The germline V gene has CDR1 MDHEN and CDR2 SYDVKM. CDR3 length: 13 amino acids. CDR3 amino acids: CASSLAASYEQYF. The CDR3 DNA reads as TGTGCCAGCAGTTTAGCGGCTTCCTACGAGCAGTACTTC.

This clone was seen only once. This chain links TRBV19 with TRBJ1-4; D possibly corresponds to TRBD1 (5 bases). Trimming removed 8 bases at V and 8 bases at J, with 12 bases between. CDR1 and CDR2 from the germline V gene are LNHDA and SQIVND (reference sequence). The CDR3 length is 12 residues. The CDR3 nucleotides are TGTGCCAGTTCCCGGGGGGGAGAAAAACTGTTTTTT. Translated, it gives CASSRGGEKLFF.

This chain joins TRBV5-8 and TRBJ2-1, with D possibly being TRBD2 (5 bases). V was shortened by 0 bases and J by 7 bases, with 8 bases between the two germline ends. Germline V gene lookup returns CDR1 SGHTS and CDR2 YDEGEE. CDR3 length: 13 amino acids. The CDR3 region has the DNA TGTGCCAGCAGCTTGGGTCTAGCTAATGAGCAGTTCTTC. Its translation is CASSLGLANEQFF. Based on the CDR3 plus reference TRBV5-8 and TRBJ2-1, the full variable domain is EAGVTQSPTHLIKTRGQQATLRCSPISGHTSVYWYQQALGLGLQFLLWYDEGEERNRGNFPPRFSGRQFPNYSSELNVNALELEDSALYLCASSLGLANEQFFGPGTRLTVL.

CDR3 nucleotide sequence: TGTGCCAGCAGCTTAGCGTCGCGGGGTAGCAATCAGCCCCAGCATTTT. Residues: CASSLASRGSNQPQHF. This chain uses TRBV7-9 with TRBJ1-5, with D unclear. The CDR3 contains 16 residues. V gave up 0 bases and J gave up 0 bases, with 9 bases separating them. Germline values: CDR1 SEHNR, CDR2 FQNEAQ (reference sequence).

The chain recombines TRBV11-2 with TRBJ2-5; possibly TRBD1 for D (6 bases). Germline CDR1 and CDR2: SGHAT and FQNNGV. V was trimmed by 5 bases and J by 4 bases, leaving 14 bases between them. There are 14 residues in the CDR3. In nucleotides, the CDR3 is TGTGCCAGCAGCAAAGCTGGGGGCCCAGAGACCCAGTACTTC. Protein product: CASSKAGGPETQYF. Variable domain in full (rest from reference TRBV11-2 and TRBJ2-5): EAGVAQSPRYKIIEKRQSVAFWCNPISGHATLYWYQQILGQGPKLLIQFQNNGVVDDSQLPKDRFSAERLKGVDSTLKIQPAKLEDSAVYLCASSKAGGPETQYFGPGTRLLVL.

V usage is TRBV4-1 and J usage is TRBJ1-5; D gene uncertain. This CDR3 spans 18 amino acids. Germline V gene sequence: CDR1 MGHRA, CDR2 YSYEKL. Trimming stripped 0 bases from V and 5 bases from J, with 20 bases between. The CDR3 nucleotides read TGCGCCAGCAGCCAAGATGCGGCGGGATCCTTTAGGGATCAGCCCCAGCATTTT. This translates into CASSQDAAGSFRDQPQHF.

This sequence joins TRBV4-1 and TRBJ2-5, with 9 nucleotides matching TRBD1. Trimming took 4 bases from V and 7 from J; bases not matched to a gene: 16. This CDR3 has 17 amino acids. Germline CDR1 and CDR2: MGHRA and YSYEKL. CDR3 DNA sequence: TGCGCCAGCAGCCCCAACCGGCTTGGGACAGGGTTAGGGACCCAGTACTTC. As protein: CASSPNRLGTGLGTQYF.

The V gene is TRBV27, the J gene TRBJ2-2; D uncertain. The CDR3 loop spans 14 amino acids. Germline CDR1 MNHEY, CDR2 SMNVEV (reference sequence). Trimming stripped 4 bases from V and 7 bases from J, with 13 bases between. The CDR3 region is CASSSDLYGGELFF. In DNA, the CDR3 is TGTGCCAGCAGTTCCGACCTTTATGGCGGGGAGCTGTTTTTT.

The chain joins TRBV7-9 to TRBJ2-6, with D uncertain. Per the germline V gene, CDR1 is SEHNR and CDR2 is FQNEAQ (reference sequence). The CDR3 length is 12 residues. Trimming removed 5 bases from V and 2 bases from J, with 1 base in between. The CDR3: CASSTGANVLTF. The CDR3 DNA follows: TGTGCCAGCAGCACTGGGGCCAACGTCCTGACTTTC.

The chain carries TRBV7-8 and TRBJ2-7; TRBD1 aligns across 7 bases. The CDR3 length is 14 residues. CDR1 is SGHVS, CDR2 FQNEAQ, per germline. Trimming took 5 bases from V and 1 from J; bases not matched to a gene: 5. CDR3 DNA sequence: TGTGCCAGCAGCACCCCGGGACAGTCCTACGAGCAGTACTTC. Protein sequence: CASSTPGQSYEQYF.

The chain carries TRBV6-5 and TRBJ2-7, with TRBD1 identical over 7 bases. The CDR3 length is 15 residues. The V segment lost 6 bases and the J segment 0 bases; nucleotides outside the gene matches: 8. Germline V gene sequence: CDR1 MNHEY, CDR2 SVGAGI. In DNA, the CDR3 is TGTGCCAGCAGGCAGACAGGGTTCAGCTCCTACGAGCAGTACTTC. As protein: CASRQTGFSSYEQYF.

In its sample, this clone was seen once. This chain joins TRBV19 and TRBJ2-1, with TRBD1 matching 7 bases. V shed 1 base, J shed 5 bases, and the junction held 11 bases outside the gene matches. CDR3 length: 17 amino acids. CDR1 is LNHDA, CDR2 SQIVND, per germline (reference sequence). CDR3 sequence: CASSIVGAGGADNEQFF. The DNA of the CDR3 is TGTGCCAGTAGTATAGTGGGCGCAGGGGGAGCCGACAATGAGCAGTTCTTC.

The chain combines TRBV15 with TRBJ2-3; 7 bases match TRBD2. Germline lookup yields CDR1 LNHNV and CDR2 YYDKDF (reference sequence). V dropped 5 bases and J dropped 4; count of bases not matched to a gene: 18. The CDR3 loop spans 18 amino acids. The DNA of the CDR3 is TGTGCCACCAGCTGGCCCGCGGCCGGGGGGACGGAGGCAGATACGCAGTATTTT. It is translated as CATSWPAAGGTEADTQYF. The full variable domain, in which reference TRBV15 and TRBJ2-3 provide the parts outside the CDR3, is DAMVIQNPRYQVTQFGKPVTLSCSQTLNHNVMYWYQQKSSQAPKLLFHYYDKDFNNEADTPDNFQSRRPNTSFCFLDIRSPGLGDTAMYLCATSWPAAGGTEADTQYFGPGTRLTVL.

This chain uses TRBV5-1 with TRBJ2-7, with TRBD2 as a possible D gene (6 bases). Trimming took 1 base from V and 4 from J, leaving 21 bases between them. The CDR3 covers 17 residues. The germline CDR1 and CDR2 sequences are SGHRS and YFSETQ. The CDR3 DNA is TGCGCCAGCAGCTTGAGTGGGATCGGGGGTTTAGGTTACGAGCAGTACTTC. It codes for CASSLSGIGGLGYEQYF.